These 14 T cell receptor beta chains were sequenced from one sample in a study of brain T cells in children with intractable seizures (dated by TCRdb to the early 2020s). Interpreted using the paper, the time point label stands for: blood from clinic visit 5 months post-surgery; TSC patient then seizure free. Libraries were constructed by the immunoSEQ multiplex PCR assay. Drawn from immuneACCESS, this table holds only the in-frame rearrangements with V and J called that TCRdb kept. Clones are partly lost; checked studies trace under half to an unresolved V gene and leave the rest unexplained. The sample has about 340,000 clones on record, over 90% of them singletons. The biggest ten clones account for roughly 5.7% of the sample. The material sequenced was peripheral blood, taken approximately 5 months after surgery. Every receptor here comes from a boy under two years old with tuberous sclerosis and intractable seizures.

The sample holds a few counts of this clone. This chain connects TRBV25-1 to TRBJ1-5; perhaps TRBD1 as D (6 bases). The germline CDR1 and CDR2 sequences are MGHDK and SYGVNS. The CDR3 totals 14 residues. With 3 bases removed from V and 7 bases from J, the gap between germline ends came to 13 bases. The CDR3, as DNA: TGTGCCAGCAGTGAGGGGGGGCACCAGCAGCCCCAGCATTTT. This sequence encodes CASSEGGHQQPQHF.

CDR3 DNA: TGTGCCAGCCGACGGCACAATCAGCCCCAGCATTTT. This codes for CASRRHNQPQHF. This rearrangement joins TRBV6-5 to TRBJ1-5; D ambiguous. With 8 bases removed from V and 3 bases from J, the gap between germline ends came to 8 bases. Looked up from germline, CDR1 is MNHEY and CDR2 is SVGAGI. This CDR3 is built from 12 residues.

The chain combines TRBV28 with TRBJ2-3; no firm D call. Trimming shortened V by 4 bases and J by 5 bases, and 7 bases separated the two germline ends. CDR1 and CDR2 from the germline V gene are MDHEN and SYDVKM. This CDR3 has 12 amino acids. The CDR3 nucleotides read TGTGCCAGCAGTTCGACGGGAGATACGCAGTATTTT. This encodes CASSSTGDTQYF.

The chain uses TRBV24-1 and TRBJ1-1; D is ambiguous. Germline CDR1 and CDR2: KGHDR and SFDVKD. V was cut by 7 bases and J by 0 bases, with 11 bases left in between. This CDR3 spans 14 amino acids. The CDR3 DNA is TGTGCCACCAGGGCATCGGGAATGAACACTGAAGCTTTCTTT. Amino acid sequence: CATRASGMNTEAFF.

CDR3 in amino acids: CASSIGRAYQPQHF. Written as DNA, the CDR3 is TGTGCCAGTAGTATTGGCAGGGCGTATCAGCCCCAGCATTTT. The genes are TRBV19 and TRBJ1-5, with D possibly TRBD1 on 5 matching bases. The CDR3 length is 14 residues. V was pared by 3 bases and J by 5 bases, with 11 bases between. From germline, CDR1 is LNHDA and CDR2 SQIVND (reference sequence).

This chain links TRBV11-3 with TRBJ1-1; D gene unclear. V gave up 4 bases and J gave up 1 base, with 10 bases separating them. The V gene's germline CDR1 is SGHNT and CDR2 YENEEA. This CDR3 has 14 amino acids. CDR3 sequence reads: CASSSNTQNTEAFF. DNA for the CDR3: TGTGCCAGCAGCTCCAATACCCAGAACACTGAAGCTTTCTTT.

The CDR3 region is CASIAGTYEQYF. The CDR3 DNA reads TGTGCCAGCATAGCCGGCACCTACGAGCAGTACTTC. The rearrangement uses TRBV6-5 and TRBJ2-7; no reliable D call. Germline assignment: CDR1 MNHEY and CDR2 SVGAGI. This CDR3 is 12 amino acids long. The ends were cut back, 7 bases at V and 2 bases at J, with 9 bases in the middle.

V usage is TRBV25-1 and J usage is TRBJ2-1, with 13 bases that match TRBD2. The CDR3 is 18 residues long. From germline, CDR1 is MGHDK and CDR2 SYGVNS. V dropped 2 bases and J dropped 9; count of bases not matched to a gene: 13. CDR3 DNA sequence: TGTGCCAGCAGTGAAGAGAGGAGGGGGACTAGCGGGACCGGTGAGCAGTTCTTC. Translated, it gives CASSEERRGTSGTGEQFF.

This sequence joins TRBV2 and TRBJ1-6, with D hard to call. The germline V gene has CDR1 SNHLY and CDR2 FYNNEI. The CDR3 is 14 amino acids. V was shortened by 4 bases and J by 4 bases, with 8 bases between the two germline ends. The CDR3: CASSGEGYNSPLHF. The CDR3 bases are TGTGCCAGCAGTGGGGAGGGTTATAATTCACCCCTCCACTTT.

This chain connects TRBV27 to TRBJ2-3, with 9 nucleotides matching TRBD1. The V and J ends lost 4 bases and 1 base, in that order; junction bases with no gene match: 3. In germline, CDR1 is MNHEY, CDR2 SMNVEV (reference sequence). The CDR3 is 15 amino acids. CDR3 protein: CASSYRDRGTDTQYF. CDR3 nucleotide sequence: TGTGCCAGCAGTTACCGGGACAGGGGCACAGATACGCAGTATTTT.

This clone was found a few times. The chain is built from TRBV3-1 (or the pseudogene TRBV3-2) and TRBJ1-2; TRBD1 matches at 9 bases. Per the germline V gene, CDR1 is LGHDT and CDR2 is YNNKEL (reference sequence). This CDR3 is 14 amino acids long. V gave up 4 bases and J gave up 6 bases; unmatched junction bases: 6. CDR3 sequence: CASSRTQGADGYTF. CDR3 bases: TGTGCCAGCAGCCGCACACAGGGGGCGGATGGCTACACCTTC.

The rearrangement joins TRBV11-3 to TRBJ2-1; TRBD2 matches at 8 bases. Trimming removed 5 bases from V and 3 bases from J; junction bases left unmatched: 3. There are 14 residues in the CDR3. Germline V gene lookup returns CDR1 SGHNT and CDR2 YENEEA. CDR3 DNA: TGTGCCAGCAGCCAACTAGCGGTCTACAATGAGCAGTTCTTC. Amino acid sequence: CASSQLAVYNEQFF.

This chain connects TRBV6-5 to TRBJ2-5; D is undetermined. The CDR3 is 13 amino acids. Germline V gene sequence: CDR1 MNHEY, CDR2 SVGAGI. Trimming left V 0 bases short and J 1 base short, with 3 bases between. The CDR3 coding sequence is TGTGCCAGCAGTTACTCTAGCCAAGAGACCCAGTACTTC. Protein: CASSYSSQETQYF.

The chain links TRBV24-1 to TRBJ2-1, with 8 positions matching TRBD2. The CDR3 loop spans 16 amino acids. Germline V gene data show CDR1 as KGHDR and CDR2 as SFDVKD. The V gene end was trimmed by 3 bases and the J gene end by 7 bases; junction bases not matched to a gene: 10. The CDR3 coding sequence is TGTGCCACCAGTGATCAAGCGGGAGAGGGTGGGAATGAGCAGTTCTTC. Translated, it gives CATSDQAGEGGNEQFF.